The source of this T cell receptor (beta chain) is a study of beta chain features in type 1 diabetes. Sorting with CD45RO/CCR7/CD25/CD127/CD95/CD27 yielded naive, central memory, regulatory and stem-like memory CD4+ cells. Study-level results: Any role of HLA type in TCRB rearrangement remained unresolved here. Sampled from patients, naive, central memory and Treg TCRB repertoires appeared more similar than those sampled from healthy donors. Moderate but significant shortening of TCRB CDR3s was recorded in all four CD4+ subsets from Type 1 diabetes patients.

The whole isolated RNA underwent reverse transcription, so sequencing captured expressed TCRB transcripts. The assay was immunoSEQ multiplex PCR, and TCRdb's table has in-frame clones only and misses some. The sample records 150,000 to 200,000 clones, around 9% being singletons. The germline V gene has CDR1 SGHRS and CDR2 YFSETQ. CDR3 size: 14 residues. V lost 4 bases, J lost 6 bases, and 15 bases lay in between. Regarding this clone: The antigen is not known.

The receptor was isolated from a woman aged 25-40 years with type 1 diabetes. Sequenced sample: central memory CD4+ T cells from blood. V gene TRBV5-1 combines with J gene TRBJ2-3; D may be TRBD2 (6 bases). DNA for the CDR3: TGCGCCAGCAGCCCCCTCCCGGGAGAGGATACGCAGTATTTT. Protein product: CASSPLPGEDTQYF.